The 15 T cell receptor beta chains below all came from one sample that was sequenced in a study of T cells in Graves' hyperthyroidism and ophthalmopathy. From RNA transcripts, TCR beta CDR3 regions were amplified. Primed by the HTBI set, a first-round RT-PCR was run on the TCR CDR3. Via MiXCR, TCRdb re-called the multiplex PCR reads, giving one row per CDR3 protein. The data show roughly 650,000 distinct CDR3 sequences, roughly a sixth seen once. Material for sequencing was blood. Receptors originate from a woman in her forties with Graves' ophthalmopathy.

The table lists this clonotype with many counts. The V gene is TRBV2, the J gene TRBJ2-3; D not certain. CDR1 SNHLY and CDR2 FYNNEI come from the germline V gene. V was shortened by 2 bases and J by 3 bases, with 15 bases between the two germline ends. The CDR3 extends over 16 amino acids. CDR3 sequence: CASSELNSPRTDTQYF. CDR3 DNA: TGTGCCAGCAGTGAATTGAACTCCCCCAGGACAGATACGCAGTATTTT.

This chain uses TRBV6-1 with TRBJ2-3, with 13 bases identical to TRBD2. Unmatched junction bases numbered 6, after V lost 5 bases and J lost 1 base. This CDR3 is built from 17 residues. Germline-derived CDR1 and CDR2 are MNHNS and SASEGT. The CDR3 region is CASSSTSGGAGTDTQYF. The CDR3 DNA follows: TGTGCCAGCAGTTCTACTAGCGGGGGGGCTGGCACAGATACGCAGTATTTT.

This clonotype was counted only a few times. The V and J genes are TRBV24-1 and TRBJ2-2; no definite D call. The germline V gene encodes CDR1 KGHDR and CDR2 SFDVKD. The CDR3 has 13 amino acids. Trimming took 4 bases from V and 1 from J, leaving 3 bases between them. The CDR3 spells CATSEGNTGELFF. CDR3 DNA sequence: TGTGCCACCAGTGAGGGGAACACCGGGGAGCTGTTTTTT.

As for this clonotype: One end of the junction varies from germline; a read error may be responsible. The V and J genes are TRBV12-3 or TRBV12-4 and TRBJ2-7; the D gene is possibly TRBD2 (5 bases). The CDR3 extends over 14 amino acids. The CDR3 here is CASRFSETRYERYF. CDR3 sequence (DNA): TGTGCCAGCAGATTTAGCGAGACCCGCTACGAGCGGTACTTC.

This clonotype was picked up many times. The gene calls are TRBV28 and TRBJ2-4; 8 bases align to TRBD2. CDR1 MDHEN and CDR2 SYDVKM come from the germline V gene. J lost 3 bases, V lost 6 bases, and 10 bases had no gene match. The CDR3 sequence is 16 residues long. DNA of the CDR3: TGTGCCAGCAGCCCCAGCGGGAGAATGGTCAAAAACATTCAGTACTTC. Translated, it gives CASSPSGRMVKNIQYF.

There are a few counts of this clonotype. The V gene is TRBV19, the J gene TRBJ1-5; tentative D call: TRBD1 (6 bases). Trimming cost V 1 base and J 3 bases, with 10 bases left between them. Germline assignment: CDR1 LNHDA and CDR2 SQIVND (reference sequence). The CDR3 contains 15 residues. The CDR3 reads CASSIGQALNQPQHF. The DNA for the CDR3 is TGTGCCAGTAGTATAGGACAGGCGCTCAATCAGCCCCAGCATTTT.

Worth noting for this clonotype: The junction departs from the called germline gene at one end, perhaps through a read error. The chain carries TRBV5-1 and TRBJ2-7; 11 bases line up with TRBD2. In germline, CDR1 is SGHRS, CDR2 YFSETQ. The CDR3 contains 15 residues. DNA of the CDR3: TGTGCCAGCAGCTTGTCGGGACTAGCGGCATACGAGCAGTACTTC. As protein: CASSLSGLAAYEQYF.

This clonotype occurred many times. The chain recombines TRBV6-1 with TRBJ2-3, with TRBD2 matching 7 bases. The CDR3 runs to 15 residues. From germline, CDR1 is MNHNS and CDR2 SASEGT. V gave up 6 bases and J gave up 0 bases; unmatched junction bases: 6. CDR3 coding DNA: TGTGCCAGCAGAAAACTAGCGACGAGCACAGATACGCAGTATTTT. It yields the protein CASRKLATSTDTQYF.

In this sample, this clonotype turned up many times. Here the CDR3 DNA reads TGTGCCACTATCATGTCACTAGCCACAGGGACCTACGAGCAGTACTTC. Translating gives CATIMSLATGTYEQYF. J is TRBJ2-7 and V is TRBV2; perhaps D is TRBD1 or TRBD2 (6 bases each). Germline-derived CDR1 and CDR2 are SNHLY and FYNNEI. The CDR3 is made up of 16 amino acids. The ends were cut back, 10 bases at V and 2 bases at J, with 24 bases in the middle.

Only a few counts were recorded for this clonotype. The chain recombines TRBV5-1 with TRBJ2-3, with D uncertain. This CDR3 is 12 amino acids long. The germline CDR1 and CDR2 sequences are SGHRS and YFSETQ. The V end lost 0 bases, the J end lost 5 bases, and 4 bases lay between the germline ends. The CDR3 sequence is CASSLELDTQYF. In DNA form, the CDR3 reads TGCGCCAGCAGCTTGGAGCTAGATACGCAGTATTTT.

In its sample, this clonotype was seen many times. This rearrangement joins TRBV28 to TRBJ1-2, with TRBD1 as a possible D gene (5 bases). The CDR3 runs 13 residues. Per germline, CDR1 MDHEN and CDR2 SYDVKM. V lost 7 bases and J 2 bases, leaving 11 bases between the germline ends. The CDR3 coding sequence is TGTGCCAGCACCCGGGGCCGGAACTATGGCTACACCTTC. It yields the protein CASTRGRNYGYTF.

On this clonotype: This may be a read error, as it is one base from a much larger clone. The genes are TRBV7-2 and TRBJ2-1; D may be TRBD1 (6 bases). The J call may be wrong; the DNA end is better matched by TRBJ2-7. The CDR3 runs 13 residues. Germline V gene data show CDR1 as SGHTA and CDR2 as FQGNSA. CDR3: CASSWDNYNEQYF. CDR3 DNA sequence: TGTGCCAGCAGCTGGGACAACTACAATGAGCAGTACTTC.

V gene TRBV28 combines with J gene TRBJ2-1, with 9 bases lining up with TRBD2. Looked up from germline, CDR1 is MDHEN and CDR2 is SYDVKM. The CDR3 totals 13 residues. J gave up 3 bases and V 10 bases, and 4 bases lay outside the gene matches. The CDR3 reads CATNSGGYNEQFF. The CDR3, as DNA: TGTGCCACTAATAGCGGGGGCTACAATGAGCAGTTCTTC.

In its sample, this clonotype was seen many times. The CDR3 region is CASIKWKGALVAGELFF. For the CDR3, the DNA is TGTGCCAGCATCAAATGGAAGGGGGCCCTTGTCGCCGGGGAGCTGTTTTTT. This rearrangement joins TRBV7-9 to TRBJ2-2; 7 bases fit TRBD1. V shed 7 bases, J shed 6 bases, and the junction held 17 bases outside the gene matches. The CDR3 spans 17 residues. Germline V gives CDR1 SEHNR, CDR2 FQNEAQ (reference sequence).

In its sample, this clonotype was seen many times. The chain is built from TRBV20-1 and TRBJ1-3; tentative D call: TRBD1 (5 bases). Germline assignment: CDR1 DFQATT and CDR2 SNEGSKA (reference sequence). Trimming stripped 3 bases from V and 2 bases from J, with 8 bases between. There are 13 residues in the CDR3. CDR3 region: CSARAGTGNTIYF. In DNA, the CDR3 is TGCAGTGCTAGGGCAGGGACTGGAAACACCATATATTTT.